The T cell receptor (beta chain) under discussion was sequenced for a study of T cells in localized non-small cell lung cancer. V was clipped by 2 bases and J by 2 bases, with 10 bases between them. CDR1 is MNHGY, CDR2 SAAAGT, per germline. There are 15 residues in the CDR3. The study's findings and limits: Of the top 100 tumor clones, median roughly 55 were in adjacent lung, more than 25 among its top 100. Maximal T cell clonality occurred in uninvolved adjacent lung, with tumor ranking below it.

The repertoire was sequenced with immunoSEQ multiplex PCR; TCRdb's copy has only in-frame clones and lacks some. The table records 1,500 to 2,000 clones, over 30% of them present only once. This clone appeared a few times. Its specificity is not known. The V call is TRBV6-8, the J call TRBJ1-3; a weak D match, TRBD1 (6 bases). The input for sequencing was lung tumor tissue, taken before any cancer treatment. This sequence originates from a woman between 40 and 69 years old with stage I squamous cell lung carcinoma. CDR3 residues: CASSYTTGPGNTIYF. The CDR3 nucleotides read TGTGCCAGCAGTTACACCACAGGGCCTGGAAACACCATATATTTT.